This T cell receptor (beta chain) was sequenced in a study of shared T cell receptors in the human thymus listed by TCRdb under 2021. Looking at the study overall: The study examined how the human thymus generates shared, self-reactive T-cell receptor alpha chains.

Concerning this clone: Its binding antigen is unknown. Base qualities are not at hand, and no much larger clone is one base apart.

CDR1 and CDR2 are read off the germline V gene as SGHRS and YFSETQ. V loses 0 bases of germline sequence and J loses 0 bases, and the interval between the two ends is 7 bases. The CDR3 runs 15 amino acids, cysteine and phenylalanine included. Only the CDR3 DNA is retained, 45 bases long and in frame from the first base. Library preparation was by the immunoSEQ multiplex PCR assay. TCRdb took over this immuneACCESS table, retaining in-frame rearrangements with V and J assigned. Such tables are incomplete; in checked studies, under half of the missing clones stem from an unresolved V gene, and the remainder is unexplained. The sample data list 700,000 to 750,000 clones, and 80% to 90% of these were observed just once. Under 0.012% of the sample comes from the top ten. The data were also submitted as part of a second study, on human thymus T cells. As the second study states: In Finland, the donors were immunologically healthy infants who were having open corrective cardiac surgery for congenital heart defects. Thymus tissue was collected as surgical resects that were removed during corrective cardiac surgery. V and J gene segment usage appeared biased in both thymic and peripheral blood repertoires. The related research found that thymic TCR repertoires overlapped highly between unrelated individuals. The study described the TCR alpha and beta repertoires in under 10 infant thymus samples and a few matching peripheral blood samples. The infant donors were about 7 to 244 days old, and the cohort included several males and two females. After being mechanically released from the tissue, thymocytes were kept at -70 degrees C in pellets of about 9.5-30 million cells. Genomic DNA was extracted from frozen cell pellets with a QIAsymphony instrument. The immunoSEQ multiplex PCR assay was used to amplify the TCRB and TCRAD loci from a standardized quantity of quality-controlled genomic DNA. Amplicons spanned the V(D)J region at a length sufficient to cover the CDR3 and identify V and J genes. Through the commercial immunoSEQ service, the amplicons were sequenced on an Illumina platform. Primer bias and sequencing errors were corrected using previously described methods, and TCRAD and TCRB definitions followed the IMGT database. Repertoires were analysed with immunoSEQ Analyzer 3.0 and VDJTools, covering basic statistics, V/J segment usage, diversity estimates, rarefaction and pairwise overlap. To estimate diversity, the Chao1, ChaoE, Efron-Thisted, Shannon and inverse Simpson indices were applied, and diversity was also estimated on datasets down-sampled to the smallest sample. Repertoire overlap was assessed by strict matching of CDR3 nucleotide sequence, V gene and J gene, and clustering was done by Jaccard-based multidimensional scaling. On average, thymus samples gave about 750,000 unique TCRB clonotypes, whereas blood samples gave about 84,000.

The source material was thymocytes. The TCR comes from a girl under three years old with a congenital heart defect. Donor details come from another sample of the same person, matched by shared clones. The sequence joins TRBV5-1 to TRBJ2-1, with the D gene call left open. The base sequence is TGCGCCAGCAGCTTGGACCTAAGCTCCTACAATGAGCAGTTCTTC. This translates into CASSLDLSSYNEQFF.